This T cell receptor (beta chain) was recovered during a study of metastatic and nonmetastatic thyroid tumors. About the study: A comparison of repertoires was made across blood and tumor or nodule tissue from malignant and benign thyroid patients.

Nobody among the patients had been given any treatment before thyroid surgery. Study-wide results and limits: Reported TCR beta diversity, measured in blood and tumor, was significantly higher for malignant thyroid tumors than for benign nodules.

In the source study's methods: The study took CDR3 differences across clinicopathological groups and made a distant-metastasis classifier for papillary thyroid cancer from them. TCRdb re-called clones from the PCR reads using MiXCR. The V and J calls follow TCRdb's processing rather than the paper's. In the table there are approximately 31,000 clones, roughly 30% of which are singletons. The sample holds a few counts of this clone. Its antigen is as yet unknown. The CDR3 contains 15 residues. Trimming took 5 bases from V and 4 from J, leaving 15 bases between them. Germline lookup yields CDR1 LNHDA and CDR2 SQIVND (reference sequence).

The receptor was derived from a female donor with papillary thyroid cancer or a benign thyroid nodule (not recorded which). Some clones in this sample may be carry-over from other donors' samples. The material sequenced was blood. The J gene is TRBJ2-1, the V gene TRBV19; the D call may be TRBD1 or TRBD2 (5 bases each). The CDR3 here is CASSRTRGGYNEQFF. In DNA form, the CDR3 reads TGTGCCAGTAGTCGAACTAGGGGCGGTTACAATGAGCAGTTCTTC. The entire variable domain, with the rest obtained from reference TRBV19 and TRBJ2-1, is as follows: DGGITQSPKYLFRKEGQNVTLSCEQNLNHDAMYWYRQDPGQGLRLIYYSQIVNDFQKGDIAEGYSVSREKKESFPLTVTSAQKNPTAFYLCASSRTRGGYNEQFFGPGTRLTVL.